This T cell receptor beta chain comes out of a study of blood T cell repertoires in COVID-19. On the study more broadly: Sites across the United States, Italy and Spain contributed samples from acute and convalescent COVID-19.

Source study methods: Researchers report that nucleated cell counts were estimated from reference gene primer amplification. The repertoire was sequenced with immunoSEQ multiplex PCR; TCRdb's copy has only in-frame clones and lacks some. That table is the source of V, J and clone size, and D and trimming were worked out from the DNA. The sample yields approximately 56,000 clones, around 80% seen once. Germline loops: CDR1 SGDLS, CDR2 YYNGEE. V was clipped by 2 bases and J by 3 bases; unmatched bases: 11. The CDR3 runs to 16 residues. Sequencing was performed on peripheral blood. The sequence came from a woman older than 75 with acute or convalescent COVID-19. V gene TRBV9 combines with J gene TRBJ2-7; 7 bases match TRBD1. CDR3 sequence: CASSVDGTVGFYEQYF. The DNA for the CDR3 is TGTGCCAGCAGCGTGGATGGGACAGTGGGCTTCTACGAGCAGTACTTC. The full variable domain, completed using reference TRBV9 and TRBJ2-7, is DSGVTQTPKHLITATGQRVTLRCSPRSGDLSVYWYQQSLDQGLQFLIQYYNGEERAKGNILERFSAQQFPDLHSELNLSSLELGDSALYFCASSVDGTVGFYEQYFGPGTRLTVT.